This T cell receptor beta chain originates from a study of CXCR3-negative and CXCR3-positive naive CD8 T cells. Researchers prepared the TRB cDNA libraries using 5' RACE with UMI labels. TCRdb reprocessed the 5' RACE reads, with one entry per CDR3 protein and no DNA. The table lists 55,000 to 70,000 distinct CDR3 sequences, with 0.5% to 0.55% in the top ten. Study-level results: The study found comparably high diversity in both naive subsets and much lower diversity in memory CD8+ cells. Naive cells, whether CXCR3-negative or CXCR3-positive, had similar TRBV-TRBJ usage, while memory cells differed. Naive CXCR3-positive cells had TRB CDR3s more hydrophobic than those of CXCR3-negative naive cells.

On this clonotype: No antigen is known for it.

The germline gives CDR1 SEHNR, CDR2 FQNEAQ (reference sequence). The CDR3 contains 15 residues. Sequenced input: naive CXCR3+ CD8+ T cells from blood. Subset in this sample: CD45RO-CCR7+CD27+CD95- naive CD8+ T cells expressing CXCR3 (TNR3+). The rearrangement uses TRBV7-9 and TRBJ2-7; no DNA is available, so the TRBD1 call from TCRdb remains unchecked. This receptor was taken from a human donor in good health. Some clones in this sample may be carry-over from other donors' samples. CDR3 sequence reads: CASSSPGTGGYEQYF.